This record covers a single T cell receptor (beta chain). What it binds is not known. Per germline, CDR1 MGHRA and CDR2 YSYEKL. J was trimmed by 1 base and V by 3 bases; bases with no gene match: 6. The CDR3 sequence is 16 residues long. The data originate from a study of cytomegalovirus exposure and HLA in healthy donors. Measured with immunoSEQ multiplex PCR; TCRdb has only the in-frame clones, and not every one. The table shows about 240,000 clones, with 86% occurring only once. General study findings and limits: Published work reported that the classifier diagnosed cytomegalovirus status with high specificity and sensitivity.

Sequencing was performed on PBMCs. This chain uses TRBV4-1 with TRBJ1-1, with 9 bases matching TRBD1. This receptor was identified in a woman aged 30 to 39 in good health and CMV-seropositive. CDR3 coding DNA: TGCGCCAGCAGCCACAAAACAGGGGGCCGGAACACTGAAGCTTTCTTT. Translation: CASSHKTGGRNTEAFF.